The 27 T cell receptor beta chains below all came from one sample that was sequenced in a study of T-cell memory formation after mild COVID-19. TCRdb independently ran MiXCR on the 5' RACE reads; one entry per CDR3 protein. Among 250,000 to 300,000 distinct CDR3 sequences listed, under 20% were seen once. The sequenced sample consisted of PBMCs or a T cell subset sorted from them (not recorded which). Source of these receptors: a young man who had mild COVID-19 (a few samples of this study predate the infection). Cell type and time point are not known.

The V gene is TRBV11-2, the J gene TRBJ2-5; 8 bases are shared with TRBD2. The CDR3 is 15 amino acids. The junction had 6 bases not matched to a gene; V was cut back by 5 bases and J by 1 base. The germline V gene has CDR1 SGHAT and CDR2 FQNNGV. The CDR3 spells CASSPGGGIQETQYF. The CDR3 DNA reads TGTGCCAGCAGCCCGGGGGGGGGGATCCAAGAGACCCAGTACTTC.

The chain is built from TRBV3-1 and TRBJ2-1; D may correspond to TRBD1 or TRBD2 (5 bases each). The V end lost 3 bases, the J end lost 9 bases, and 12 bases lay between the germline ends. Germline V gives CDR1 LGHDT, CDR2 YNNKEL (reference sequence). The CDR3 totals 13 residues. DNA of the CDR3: TGTGCCAGCAGCCAGGAAGGTGGGACTGAGCAGTTCTTC. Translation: CASSQEGGTEQFF.

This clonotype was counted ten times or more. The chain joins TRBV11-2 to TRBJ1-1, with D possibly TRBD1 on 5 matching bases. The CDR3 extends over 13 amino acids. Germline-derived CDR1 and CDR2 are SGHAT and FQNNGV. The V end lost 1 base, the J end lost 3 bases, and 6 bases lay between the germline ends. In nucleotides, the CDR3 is TGTGCCAGCAGCTTAGGCAGGGACACTGAAGCTTTCTTT. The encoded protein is CASSLGRDTEAFF.

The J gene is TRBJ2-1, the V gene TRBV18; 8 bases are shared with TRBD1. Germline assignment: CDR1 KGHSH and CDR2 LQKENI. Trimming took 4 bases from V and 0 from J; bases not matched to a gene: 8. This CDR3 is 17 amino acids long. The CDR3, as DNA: TGTGCCAGCTCACTTGGACAGGGTACTAGCTCCTACAATGAGCAGTTCTTC. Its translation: CASSLGQGTSSYNEQFF. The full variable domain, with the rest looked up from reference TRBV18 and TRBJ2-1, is NAGVMQNPRHLVRRRGQEARLRCSPMKGHSHVYWYRQLPEEGLKFMVYLQKENIIDESGMPKERFSAEFPKEGPSILRIQQVVRGDSAAYFCASSLGQGTSSYNEQFFGPGTRLTVL.

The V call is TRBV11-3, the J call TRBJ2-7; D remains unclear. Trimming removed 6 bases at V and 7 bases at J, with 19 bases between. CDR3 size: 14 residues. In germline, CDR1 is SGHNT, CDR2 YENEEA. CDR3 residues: CASSPGFRVLEQYV. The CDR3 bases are TGTGCCAGCAGTCCCGGGTTTCGGGTCCTGGAGCAGTACGTC.

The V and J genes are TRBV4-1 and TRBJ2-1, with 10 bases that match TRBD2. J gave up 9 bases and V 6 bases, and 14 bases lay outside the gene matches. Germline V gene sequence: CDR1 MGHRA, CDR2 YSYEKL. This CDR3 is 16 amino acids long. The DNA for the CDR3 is TGCGCCAGCAGATTTGCGTGGCTAGCGGGGGCCAGTGAGCAGTTCTTC. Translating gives CASRFAWLAGASEQFF.

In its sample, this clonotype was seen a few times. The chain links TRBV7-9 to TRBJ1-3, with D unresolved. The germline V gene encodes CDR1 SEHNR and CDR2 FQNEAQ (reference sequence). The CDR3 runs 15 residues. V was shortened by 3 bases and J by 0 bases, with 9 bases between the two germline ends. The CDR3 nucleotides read TGTGCCAGCAGCTTTACGGGCCGCTCTGGAAACACCATATATTTT. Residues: CASSFTGRSGNTIYF.

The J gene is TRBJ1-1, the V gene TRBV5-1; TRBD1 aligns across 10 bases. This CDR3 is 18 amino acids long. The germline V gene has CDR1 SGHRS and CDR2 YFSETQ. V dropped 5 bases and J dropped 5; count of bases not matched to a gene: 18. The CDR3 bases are TGCGCCAGCAGTTCTACAGTCCCGGGACAGGGGTTACGGACTGAAGCTTTCTTT. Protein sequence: CASSSTVPGQGLRTEAFF. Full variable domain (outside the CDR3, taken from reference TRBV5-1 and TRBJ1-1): KAGVTQTPRYLIKTRGQQVTLSCSPISGHRSVSWYQQTPGQGLQFLFEYFSETQRNKGNFPGRFSGRQFSNSRSEMNVSTLELGDSALYLCASSSTVPGQGLRTEAFFGQGTRLTVV.

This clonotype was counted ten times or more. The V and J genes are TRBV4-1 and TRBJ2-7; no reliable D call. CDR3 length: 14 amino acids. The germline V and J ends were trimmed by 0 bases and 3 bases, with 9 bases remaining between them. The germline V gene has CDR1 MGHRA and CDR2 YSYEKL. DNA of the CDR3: TGCGCCAGCAGCCAAGAAAACTCCGGCTACGAGCAGTACGTC. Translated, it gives CASSQENSGYEQYV.

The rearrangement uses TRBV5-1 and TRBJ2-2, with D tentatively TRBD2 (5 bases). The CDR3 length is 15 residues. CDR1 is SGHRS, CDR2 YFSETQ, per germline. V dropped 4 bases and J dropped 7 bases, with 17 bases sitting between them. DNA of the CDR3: TGCGCCAGCAGCCCTGATCGCGGGTCCCTCGGGGAGCTGTTTTTT. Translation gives CASSPDRGSLGELFF.

The CDR3 DNA reads as TGCGCCAGCAGCCAAGAGAGAAGGGGGCCAGATACGCAGTATTTT. Encoded protein: CASSQERRGPDTQYF. The chain links TRBV4-3 to TRBJ2-3; 7 bases align to TRBD1. Trimming removed 0 bases from V and 4 bases from J; junction bases left unmatched: 4. This CDR3 has 15 amino acids. CDR1 and CDR2 from the germline V gene are LGHNA and YSLEER.

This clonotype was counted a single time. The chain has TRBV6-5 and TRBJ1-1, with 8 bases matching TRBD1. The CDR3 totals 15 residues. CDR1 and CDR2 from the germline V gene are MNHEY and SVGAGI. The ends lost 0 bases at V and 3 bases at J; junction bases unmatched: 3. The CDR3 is CASSYSAGGYTEAFF. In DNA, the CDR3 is TGTGCCAGCAGTTACTCGGCAGGGGGCTACACTGAAGCTTTCTTT.

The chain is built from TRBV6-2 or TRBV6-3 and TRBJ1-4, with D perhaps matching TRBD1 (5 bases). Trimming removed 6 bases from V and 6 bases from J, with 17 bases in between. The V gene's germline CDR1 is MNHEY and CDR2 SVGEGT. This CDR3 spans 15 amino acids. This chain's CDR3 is CASSRTQGMDEKLFF. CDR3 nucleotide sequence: TGTGCCAGCAGCCGGACGCAGGGAATGGATGAAAAACTGTTTTTT.

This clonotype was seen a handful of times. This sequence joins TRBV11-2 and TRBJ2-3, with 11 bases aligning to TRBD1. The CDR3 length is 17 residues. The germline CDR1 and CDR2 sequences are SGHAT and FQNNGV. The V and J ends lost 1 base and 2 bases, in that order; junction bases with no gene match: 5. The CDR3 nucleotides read TGTGCCAGCAGCTTAGGGGGTGGACAGGGGGCCACAGATACGCAGTATTTT. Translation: CASSLGGGQGATDTQYF.

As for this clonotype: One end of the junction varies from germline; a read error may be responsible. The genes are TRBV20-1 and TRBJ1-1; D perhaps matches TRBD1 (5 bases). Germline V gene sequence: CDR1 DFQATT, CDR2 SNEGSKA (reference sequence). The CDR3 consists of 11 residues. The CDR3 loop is CRGVRGSEAFF. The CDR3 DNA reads TGTAGGGGCGTTCGCGGGTCTGAAGCTTTCTTT.

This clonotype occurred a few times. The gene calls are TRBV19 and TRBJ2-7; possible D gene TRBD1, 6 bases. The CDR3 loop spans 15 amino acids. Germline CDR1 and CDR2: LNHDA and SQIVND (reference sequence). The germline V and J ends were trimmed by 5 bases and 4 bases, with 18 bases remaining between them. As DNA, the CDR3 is TGTGCCAGTAGTGCTAACCCCACGAGGGGGTACGAGCAGTACTTC. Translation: CASSANPTRGYEQYF.

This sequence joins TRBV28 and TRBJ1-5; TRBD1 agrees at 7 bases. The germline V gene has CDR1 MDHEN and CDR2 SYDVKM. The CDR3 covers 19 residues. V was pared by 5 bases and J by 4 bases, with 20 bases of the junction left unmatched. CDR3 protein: CASSLEGRWGQPLNQPQHF. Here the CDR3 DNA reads TGTGCCAGCAGTCTCGAAGGTCGTTGGGGACAGCCACTAAATCAGCCCCAGCATTTT.

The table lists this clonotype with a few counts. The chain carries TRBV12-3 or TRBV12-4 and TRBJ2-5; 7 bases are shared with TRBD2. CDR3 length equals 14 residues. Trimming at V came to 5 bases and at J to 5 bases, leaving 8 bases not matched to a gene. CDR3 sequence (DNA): TGTGCCAGCAGTCCCGGCAGCGGGGAGGAGACCCAGTACTTC. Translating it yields CASSPGSGEETQYF.

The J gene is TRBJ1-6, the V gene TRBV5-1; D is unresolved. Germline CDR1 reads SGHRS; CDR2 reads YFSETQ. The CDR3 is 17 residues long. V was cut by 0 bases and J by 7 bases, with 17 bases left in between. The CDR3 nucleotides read TGCGCCAGCAGCTTGGGAGACGGCGGAGGTCAGAATTCACCCCTCCACTTT. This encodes CASSLGDGGGQNSPLHF.

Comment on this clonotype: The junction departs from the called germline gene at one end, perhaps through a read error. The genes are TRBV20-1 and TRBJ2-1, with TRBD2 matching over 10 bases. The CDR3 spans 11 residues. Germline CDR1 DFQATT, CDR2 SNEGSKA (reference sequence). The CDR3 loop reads CSARASGGLLF. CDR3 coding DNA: TGCAGTGCTAGAGCTAGCGGGGGTCTTCTCTTC.

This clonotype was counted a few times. The CDR3 DNA is TGTGCCAGCAGCGTAGACACAGATACGCAGTATTTT. Residues: CASSVDTDTQYF. The chain carries TRBV9 and TRBJ2-3; D gene unclear. CDR1 is SGDLS and CDR2 is YYNGEE in the germline V gene. This CDR3 has 12 residues. V was pared by 0 bases and J by 2 bases, with 1 base between.

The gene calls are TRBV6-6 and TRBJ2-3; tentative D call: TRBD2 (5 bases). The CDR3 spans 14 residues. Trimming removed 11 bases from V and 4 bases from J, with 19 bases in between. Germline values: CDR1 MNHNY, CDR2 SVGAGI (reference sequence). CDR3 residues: CAATVRGRADTQYF. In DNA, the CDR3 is TGTGCCGCTACGGTCCGGGGTAGGGCAGATACGCAGTATTTT.

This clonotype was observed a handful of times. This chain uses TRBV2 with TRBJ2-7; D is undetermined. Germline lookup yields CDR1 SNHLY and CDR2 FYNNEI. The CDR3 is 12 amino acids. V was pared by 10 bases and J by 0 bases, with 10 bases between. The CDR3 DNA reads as TGTGCCAACAACGACGGCTCCTACGAGCAGTACGTC. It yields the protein CANNDGSYEQYV.

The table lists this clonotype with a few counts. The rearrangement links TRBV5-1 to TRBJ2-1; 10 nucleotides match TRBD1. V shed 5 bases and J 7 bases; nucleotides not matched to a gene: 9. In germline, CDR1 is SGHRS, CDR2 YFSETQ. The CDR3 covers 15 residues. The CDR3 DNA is TGCGCCAGCAGGCGGGGACAGGGGTCAATAAATGAGCAGTTCTTC. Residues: CASRRGQGSINEQFF.

This chain's CDR3 is CASSLEGRTSTDTQYF. CDR3 DNA sequence: TGCGCCAGCAGCTTGGAGGGACGAACTAGCACAGATACGCAGTATTTT. This chain connects TRBV5-1 to TRBJ2-3; either TRBD1 or TRBD2 may fit D (5 bases each). The CDR3 totals 16 residues. Germline assignment: CDR1 SGHRS and CDR2 YFSETQ. With 0 bases removed from V and 0 bases from J, the gap between germline ends came to 11 bases.

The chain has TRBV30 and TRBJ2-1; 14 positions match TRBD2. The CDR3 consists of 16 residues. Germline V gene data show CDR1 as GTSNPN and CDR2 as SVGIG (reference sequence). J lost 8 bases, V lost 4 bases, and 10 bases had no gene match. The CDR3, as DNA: TGTGCCTGGAACCTTCGGACTAGCGGGGGGAGTGATGAGCAGTTCTTC. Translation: CAWNLRTSGGSDEQFF.

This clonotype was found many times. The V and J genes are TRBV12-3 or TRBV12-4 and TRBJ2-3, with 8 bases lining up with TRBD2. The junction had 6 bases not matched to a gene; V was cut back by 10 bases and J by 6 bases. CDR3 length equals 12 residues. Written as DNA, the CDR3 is TGTGCCACCGACGGGGGGGGTGATACGCAGTATTTT. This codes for CATDGGGDTQYF.